The following is a TCR beta chain sequence with its context. Its antigen is as yet unknown. This sample was included in a study of graft-versus-host responses after intestinal transplantation. Study-wide context: Once they had received anti-thymocyte globulin induction, all recipients took tacrolimus and steroids for about three years.

Clones were read by immunoSEQ multiplex PCR, and TCRdb kept only the in-frame ones, dropping some. The table lists approximately 7,000 clones, 89% of them singletons. Germline trimming cut 2 bases from V and 0 bases from J; bases unmatched to any gene: 12. The CDR3 is made up of 19 amino acids. From germline, CDR1 is MGHRA and CDR2 YSYEKL. Study-wide findings and caveats: Within allografts, high graft-versus-host to host-versus-graft clonal ratios were seen among patients with graft-donor T cell macrochimerism.

The sample in question was PBMCs, obtained about 83 days after transplant. J is TRBJ2-3 and V is TRBV4-1; 9 bases fit TRBD2. The TCR was taken from a human patient who received an intestinal transplant, so some T cells may come from the graft donor. DNA for the CDR3: TGCGCCAGCAGCCAACCTTACGGGCGGGGGGGCCCGAGCACAGATACGCAGTATTTT. Protein product: CASSQPYGRGGPSTDTQYF.